This T cell receptor (beta chain) was retrieved from a study of CXCR3-negative and CXCR3-positive naive CD8 T cells. Turning to the study itself: Total TRB output reached about 135 million reads, about 1.5 +/- 0.3 million per library.

Investigators sorted each CD8+ T cell subset in triplicate, taking approximately 330,000 cells each time. The authors made the TRB cDNA libraries by 5' RACE using UMI labels. TCRdb reprocessed the 5' RACE reads, with one entry per CDR3 protein and no DNA. This sample's clone table lists roughly 3,500 distinct CDR3 sequences. Findings of the study overall: In CXCR3-positive naive cells, the TRB CDR3s were more hydrophobic than in CXCR3-negative naive cells.

Germline V gives CDR1 MNHNS, CDR2 SASEGT. The CDR3 has 15 amino acids. This clonotype is medium-sized by frequency. Its specificity is not known. Sequenced: naive CXCR3- CD8+ T cells from blood. Subset noted: CD45RO-CCR7+CD27+CD95- naive CD8+ T cells lacking CXCR3 (TNR3-). This sequence originates from a human donor in good health. Some clones in this sample may be carry-over from other donors' samples. The chain joins TRBV6-1 to TRBJ2-1; TCRdb gives TRBD1 as the D gene, but with no DNA this cannot be confirmed. The CDR3 protein is CASSGQGLSYNEQFF.